These 8 T cell receptor beta chains share one sample of origin, sequenced in a study of low-dose radiotherapy and immunotherapy resistance in tumors. The time point denotes: after trial treatment. Treatment described: LDRT plus nivolumab, ipilimumab, low-dose cyclophosphamide and aspirin (RACIN trial). The authors ran 20 PCR cycles to amplify TCRs with a constant-region primer and V-primer adapter. TCRdb re-called the reads with MiXCR, one entry per CDR3 protein. The table records roughly 50,000 distinct CDR3 sequences, around 33% of them present only once. The sequenced sample was PBMCs, obtained after low-dose radiotherapy plus immunotherapy. Source of these receptors: a male donor with rectosigmoid adenocarcinoma.

In its sample, this clonotype ranks as medium-sized. The chain uses TRBV6-4 and TRBJ2-3; 12 bases are a match to TRBD2. The trim removed 0 bases at V and 6 bases at J, leaving 4 bases unmatched. The germline CDR1 and CDR2 sequences are MRHNA and SNTAGT. The CDR3 covers 16 residues. The CDR3 protein is CASSDSASGGADTQYF. CDR3 DNA: TGTGCCAGCAGTGACTCGGCTAGCGGGGGGGCTGATACGCAGTATTTT.

In its sample, this clonotype was seen many times. The chain combines TRBV7-6 with TRBJ2-3; D possibly corresponds to TRBD1 (6 bases). V lost 4 bases, J lost 6 bases, and 14 bases lay in between. Germline lookup yields CDR1 SGHVS and CDR2 FNYEAQ. This CDR3 region has 14 residues. The CDR3 sequence is CASSYRQVRDTQYF. The CDR3, as DNA: TGTGCCAGCAGCTACCGACAGGTTCGGGATACGCAGTATTTT.

This clonotype was counted at least ten times. V is TRBV20-1 and J is TRBJ2-3; possible D gene TRBD1, 5 bases. Germline values: CDR1 DFQATT, CDR2 SNEGSKA (reference sequence). The length of the CDR3 is 14 residues. Trimming stripped 3 bases from V and 2 bases from J, with 12 bases between. CDR3: CSASSAGITDTQYF. CDR3 nucleotide sequence: TGCAGTGCTAGCTCAGCAGGGATCACAGATACGCAGTATTTT.

This clonotype has a count of ten or more. The chain combines TRBV6-5 with TRBJ1-5; D not resolved. CDR1 is MNHEY, CDR2 SVGAGI, per germline. CDR3 length: 13 amino acids. V gave up 6 bases and J gave up 1 base, with 7 bases separating them. For the CDR3, the DNA is TGTGCCAGCAGCCCTGGGAGCAATCAGCCCCAGCATTTT. Encoded protein: CASSPGSNQPQHF.

There are a few counts of this clonotype. The chain is built from TRBV6-2 or TRBV6-3 and TRBJ2-1, with unresolved D. Trimming stripped 6 bases from V and 7 bases from J, with 7 bases between. In germline, CDR1 is MNHEY, CDR2 SVGEGT. There are 11 residues in the CDR3. The CDR3 bases are TGTGCCAGCAGCCAAAATAATGAGCAGTTCTTC. As protein: CASSQNNEQFF.

This clonotype was found many times. This chain links TRBV13 with TRBJ2-3; D gene uncertain. V lost 5 bases and J 1 base, leaving 19 bases between the germline ends. The CDR3 spans 17 residues. Germline values: CDR1 PRHDT, CDR2 FYEKMQ (reference sequence). CDR3 loop: CASSLDWPEAGTDTQYF. In nucleotides, the CDR3 is TGTGCCAGCAGCCTAGATTGGCCCGAGGCGGGCACAGATACGCAGTATTTT.

This clonotype was picked up many times. The chain couples TRBV4-1 to TRBJ2-7, with D possibly TRBD2 on 6 matching bases. Germline values: CDR1 MGHRA, CDR2 YSYEKL. CDR3 length: 12 amino acids. The V and J ends lost 3 bases and 5 bases respectively, with 8 bases between them. The chain's CDR3 is CASSQGGDEQYF. In DNA, the CDR3 is TGCGCCAGCAGCCAGGGCGGGGACGAGCAGTACTTC.

This chain joins TRBV11-2 and TRBJ2-5; 12 bases are a match to TRBD2. Germline V gives CDR1 SGHAT, CDR2 FQNNGV. The CDR3 extends over 16 amino acids. V lost 4 bases to trimming and J lost 4 bases; unmatched junction nucleotides: 7. CDR3 amino acids: CASSSYALAGGETQYF. In DNA, the CDR3 is TGTGCCAGCAGCTCCTATGCACTAGCGGGAGGAGAGACCCAGTACTTC.